Listed below are T cell receptor beta chains from one sample, sequenced in a study of T cell responses to AZD1222 COVID-19 vaccine. The data were produced by immunoSEQ multiplex PCR, yet TCRdb's version contains in-frame clones alone and is incomplete. The sample has 130,000 or so clones; about 90% are singletons. The sample here was peripheral blood, taken 28 days after the second AZD1222 dose. Receptors were obtained from an adult who received the AZD1222 COVID-19 vaccine. Each CDR3 is given with its conserved first and last residue. D genes are given only for firm matches. The size field is filled for only some rows; it gives once, few, many or a size class.

size	V	J	D	CDR3	DNA
.	TRBV7-2	TRBJ1-3	.	CASSLGGNTIYF	TGTGCCAGCAGCTTAGGGGGAAACACCATATATTTT
.	TRBV19	TRBJ1-2	.	CASDNEGNYGYTF	TGTGCCAGTGACAACGAGGGGAACTATGGCTACACCTTC
.	TRBV30	TRBJ1-6	.	CAYDTSLLGSPLHF	TGTGCCTACGACACGTCTCTACTGGGGTCACCCCTCCACTTT
few	TRBV19	TRBJ1-5	.	CASSPGTAVFQPQHF	TGTGCCAGTAGCCCCGGGACGGCGGTCTTTCAGCCCCAGCATTTT
.	TRBV3-1/TRBV3-2	TRBJ1-3	.	CASSPRGGAGNTIYF	TGTGCCAGCAGCCCCCGTGGAGGGGCAGGAAACACCATATATTTT
.	TRBV30	TRBJ1-2	.	CAWSVGLNYGYTF	TGTGCCTGGAGTGTGGGCCTTAACTATGGCTACACCTTC
.	TRBV30	TRBJ2-7	.	CAWSRAGHEQYF	TGTGCCTGGAGCCGAGCAGGCCACGAGCAGTACTTC
.	TRBV5-1	TRBJ2-5	TRBD1	CASSLQARRQGAETQYF	TGCGCCAGCAGCTTGCAAGCTCGGCGACAGGGGGCAGAGACCCAGTACTTC
.	TRBV7-3	TRBJ2-2	.	CASSLIVGNTGELFF	TGTGCCAGCAGCTTAATAGTCGGGAACACCGGGGAGCTGTTTTTT
.	TRBV18	TRBJ2-2	.	CASSPVGTGELFF	TGTGCCAGCTCACCTGTGGGGACCGGGGAGCTGTTTTTT
few	TRBV30	TRBJ2-3	TRBD2	CAWSVGLAGGIDTQYF	TGTGCCTGGAGTGTGGGACTAGCGGGAGGAATAGATACGCAGTATTTT
.	TRBV6-5	TRBJ1-1	.	CASSPGPREAFF	TGTGCCAGCAGTCCCGGCCCTCGAGAAGCTTTCTTT
.	TRBV7-8	TRBJ1-1	.	CASSLQNTEAFF	TGTGCCAGCAGCCTGCAGAACACTGAAGCTTTCTTT
.	TRBV10-3	TRBJ2-3	.	CATLGLPGDTQYF	TGTGCCACCCTCGGACTACCGGGAGATACGCAGTATTTT
once	TRBV11-3	TRBJ2-4	.	CASSPRTENIQYF	TGTGCCAGCAGCCCGAGGACTGAAAACATTCAGTACTTC
.	TRBV3-1/TRBV3-2	TRBJ1-3	TRBD1	CASSPRQGGNTIYF	TGTGCCAGCAGCCCGCGACAGGGGGGAAACACCATATATTTT
.	TRBV7-3	TRBJ2-1	.	CASSPPPYNEQFF	TGTGCCAGCAGCCCCCCCCCGTACAATGAGCAGTTCTTC
few	TRBV30	TRBJ1-5	.	CAWSPPGVGGDQPQHF	TGTGCCTGGAGTCCCCCGGGGGTTGGCGGGGATCAGCCCCAGCATTTT
.	TRBV30	TRBJ1-2	.	CAWSVGYGYTF	TGTGCCTGGAGTGTGGGCTATGGCTACACCTTC
.	TRBV11-3	TRBJ2-7	.	CASSSGNLGYEQYF	TGTGCCAGCAGCTCAGGAAATTTAGGGTACGAGCAGTACTTC
.	TRBV6-5	TRBJ1-1	.	CASRGTDSNTEAFF	TGTGCCAGCAGGGGGACTGACAGCAACACTGAAGCTTTCTTT
once	TRBV5-1	TRBJ1-4	.	CASSLEAINEKLFF	TGCGCCAGCAGCTTGGAGGCGATTAATGAAAAACTGTTTTTT
.	TRBV4-1	TRBJ1-1	.	CASSQGQGAEAFF	TGCGCCAGCAGCCAAGGGCAGGGCGCTGAAGCTTTCTTT
.	TRBV9	TRBJ2-2	.	CASSVGHPATGELFF	TGTGCCAGCAGCGTAGGACACCCAGCCACCGGGGAGCTGTTTTTT
.	TRBV18	TRBJ2-3	.	CASSGSSTDTQYF	TGTGCCAGCTCCGGTTCTAGCACAGATACGCAGTATTTT
.	TRBV6-1	TRBJ2-3	TRBD2	CASSEVGGRSGTQYF	TGTGCCAGCAGTGAGGTGGGGGGGAGGAGTGGTACGCAGTATTTT
.	TRBV2	TRBJ1-5	.	CASSIQNSNQPQHF	TGTGCCAGCAGTATACAGAATAGCAATCAGCCCCAGCATTTT
few	TRBV2	TRBJ1-5	TRBD1	CASSDRGGQPQHF	TGTGCCAGCAGCGACAGGGGAGGTCAGCCCCAGCATTTT
.	TRBV12-5	TRBJ2-7	TRBD1	CASGLGRDRGSYEQYF	TGTGCTAGTGGTTTGGGACGGGACAGGGGGTCCTACGAGCAGTACTTC
.	TRBV10-3	TRBJ2-1	.	CAISDSGVDEQFF	TGTGCCATCAGTGACTCGGGGGTGGATGAGCAGTTCTTC
.	TRBV13	TRBJ1-2	.	CASSLGRAGVYGYTF	TGTGCCAGCAGCTTAGGCCGGGCAGGGGTCTATGGCTACACCTTC
once	TRBV19	TRBJ1-4	TRBD1	CASSKGQAREKLFF	TGTGCCAGTAGTAAGGGACAGGCGCGTGAAAAACTGTTTTTT
.	TRBV18	TRBJ1-4	TRBD1	CASSSTGVREKLFF	TGTGCCAGCTCATCAACAGGGGTGCGGGAAAAACTGTTTTTT
.	TRBV14	TRBJ1-2	.	CASSQESGVDYGYTF	TGTGCCAGCAGCCAAGAATCAGGGGTGGACTATGGCTACACCTTC
.	TRBV6-5	TRBJ2-7	TRBD1	CASSPLGQGIYEQYF	TGTGCCAGCAGCCCCCTAGGACAGGGAATCTACGAGCAGTACTTC
.	TRBV5-4	TRBJ2-2	.	CASSLMRVGASTGELFF	TGTGCCAGCAGCTTGATGAGAGTGGGGGCGAGCACCGGGGAGCTGTTTTTT
.	TRBV3-1/TRBV3-2	TRBJ2-3	.	CASSSRTDTQYF	TGTGCCAGCAGTTCTCGCACAGATACGCAGTATTTT
.	TRBV24-1	TRBJ1-5	.	CATSATGNQPQHF	TGTGCCACCAGCGCCACGGGCAATCAGCCCCAGCATTTT
.	TRBV30	TRBJ1-4	.	CAWSPPGHGNEKLFF	TGTGCCTGGAGTCCCCCAGGACATGGAAATGAAAAACTGTTTTTT
.	TRBV6-5	TRBJ1-1	.	CASSYLGHNTEAFF	TGTGCCAGCAGTTACTTGGGACACAACACTGAAGCTTTCTTT
.	TRBV19	TRBJ2-1	TRBD2	CASSDRSSGRNEQFF	TGTGCCAGTAGTGATAGGTCGAGCGGGAGAAATGAGCAGTTCTTC
.	TRBV27	TRBJ2-1	.	CASSQGSSYNEQFF	TGTGCCAGCAGCCAGGGTAGCTCCTACAATGAGCAGTTCTTC